Following are 30 T cell receptor beta chains from one sample sequenced in a study of blood T cells in healthy people across ages. Primers used in a second PCR of roughly 6 to 12 cycles were a sample-barcoded 5' primer and a J-beta primer mix. TCRdb itself ran the 5' RACE reads through MiXCR, one entry per CDR3 protein. The profile shows about 700,000 distinct CDR3 sequences, about 32% of them singletons. Sequencing input: blood. Source of these receptors: a woman older than 75 in good health.

As for this clonotype: A much larger clone lies a single base off, so this may be a read error. The chain recombines TRBV20-1 with TRBJ2-7; 10 positions agree with TRBD1. Germline-derived CDR1 and CDR2 are DFQATT and SNEGSKA (reference sequence). CDR3 size: 15 residues. After removal of 4 bases from V and 7 bases from J, the junction contained 13 bases not matched to a gene. The chain's CDR3 is CSANPGQGFYNEQYF. Here the CDR3 DNA reads TGCAGTGCTAATCCGGGACAGGGGTTCTACAATGAGCAGTACTTC.

This clonotype was seen more than once but under ten times. DNA for the CDR3: TGCGCCAGCAGCAAACAGACTAGCGGCAGCACAGATACGCAGTATTTT. Translated: CASSKQTSGSTDTQYF. The chain joins TRBV5-1 to TRBJ2-3; 9 bases map to TRBD2. The CDR3 sequence is 16 residues long. With 4 bases clipped from V and 0 bases from J, the junction kept 6 bases outside the gene matches. CDR1 SGHRS and CDR2 YFSETQ come from the germline V gene.

This clonotype was seen just once. The rearrangement uses TRBV12-3 or TRBV12-4 and TRBJ2-5; perhaps TRBD1 as D (5 bases). The CDR3 length is 13 residues. V lost 3 bases and J 3 bases, leaving 8 bases between the germline ends. The CDR3 sequence is CASSFDSEETQYF. The CDR3 DNA reads as TGTGCCAGCAGTTTTGACAGTGAAGAGACCCAGTACTTC.

This clonotype was counted many times. The J gene is TRBJ2-5, the V gene TRBV12-3 or TRBV12-4; 9 nucleotides match TRBD2. The J segment lost 3 bases and the V segment lost 7 bases, leaving 9 bases of the junction unmatched. This CDR3 spans 15 amino acids. CDR3 region: CASTAGAGGKETQYF. The CDR3 DNA sequence: TGTGCCAGCACCGCCGGGGCGGGGGGGAAAGAGACCCAGTACTTC.

This clonotype was seen ten or more times. Here the CDR3 reads CASSLDNSGVQPQHF. Written as DNA, the CDR3 is TGTGCCAGCAGCTTAGATAATAGTGGGGTTCAGCCCCAGCATTTT. This rearrangement joins TRBV7-2 to TRBJ1-5; D unresolved. V lost 1 base, J lost 6 bases, and 13 bases lay in between. CDR1 and CDR2 from the germline V gene are SGHTA and FQGNSA. The CDR3 runs to 15 residues.

Points on this clonotype: At one end, the junction sequence differs from germline, possibly due to a read error. The chain recombines TRBV7-3 with TRBJ2-5, with D tentatively TRBD2 (5 bases). CDR3 length: 15 residues. CDR1 and CDR2 (germline): SGHTA, FQGTGA. CDR3 sequence: CTSSVGRGRGEAQYF. Here the CDR3 DNA reads TGTACCAGCAGCGTAGGGAGAGGGCGAGGCGAGGCCCAGTACTTC.

This clonotype has a handful of counts. The V and J genes are TRBV20-1 and TRBJ2-7; D is unresolved. Trimming shortened V by 6 bases and J by 5 bases, and 11 bases separated the two germline ends. This CDR3 comprises 11 residues. The germline V gene has CDR1 DFQATT and CDR2 SNEGSKA (reference sequence). CDR3 protein: CSAPTAHEQYF. For the CDR3, the DNA is TGCAGTGCCCCGACGGCCCACGAGCAGTACTTC.

This clonotype was seen once. One base away lies a much larger clone, so this may be a sequencing read error. This chain joins TRBV4-2 and TRBJ2-2, with D possibly matching TRBD1 (6 bases). Trimming removed 11 bases from V and 5 bases from J, with 18 bases in between. CDR3 size: 14 residues. CDR1 is LGHNA, CDR2 YNFKEQ, per germline. This CDR3 reads CAGRLDQGTGELFF. CDR3 DNA: TGTGCCGGCCGACTTGACCAGGGGACCGGGGAGCTGTTTTTT.

In this sample, this clonotype turned up many times. The rearrangement uses TRBV20-1 and TRBJ2-5; D not certain. Germline CDR1 reads DFQATT; CDR2 reads SNEGSKA (reference sequence). V shed 7 bases and J shed 2 bases, with 8 bases lying between them. The CDR3 runs to 11 residues. In nucleotides, the CDR3 is TGCAGTGGTAGGGTTCAAGAGACCCAGTACTTC. Protein product: CSGRVQETQYF.

This clonotype was seen many times. V and J are TRBV7-2 and TRBJ2-5, with TRBD2 as a possible D gene (5 bases). V was shortened by 1 base and J by 1 base, with 7 bases between the two germline ends. The length of the CDR3 is 14 residues. Germline CDR1 is SGHTA and CDR2 is FQGNSA. The CDR3 reads CASSLVGGQETQYF. For the CDR3, the DNA is TGTGCCAGCAGCTTAGTAGGAGGCCAAGAGACCCAGTACTTC.

The J gene is TRBJ2-2, the V gene TRBV29-1, with D maybe TRBD1 (5 bases). CDR1 is SQVTM, CDR2 ANQGSEA, per germline. The CDR3 covers 16 residues. Trimming took off 4 bases at V and 2 bases at J, with 17 bases between the two ends. CDR3 residues: CSVVFGQGSNTGELFF. As DNA, the CDR3 is TGCAGCGTTGTTTTCGGGCAGGGAAGTAACACCGGGGAGCTGTTTTTT.

The J gene is TRBJ2-7, the V gene TRBV6-2 or TRBV6-3; 7 nucleotides align to TRBD2. The DNA end lines up better with TRBJ2-5; the J call may be wrong. The germline CDR1 and CDR2 sequences are MNHEY and SVGEGT. The CDR3 contains 16 residues. CDR3 DNA: TGTGCCAGCAGTTACTCAGCGGGAAGATCGGAAGAGACCCAGTACTTC. Its protein product is CASSYSAGRSEETQYF.

This chain uses TRBV7-2 with TRBJ2-1; no clear D gene. The CDR3 has 16 residues. CDR1 and CDR2 from the germline V gene are SGHTA and FQGNSA. Deletions cut 7 bases from V and 6 bases from J, with 22 bases between. The CDR3 region is CASTPGWIMLSNEQFF. CDR3 in DNA: TGTGCCAGCACCCCAGGATGGATTATGTTGAGCAATGAGCAGTTCTTC.

With regard to this clonotype: A clone one base away is much larger, so this may be a read error. The chain links TRBV11-2 to TRBJ2-2; the match to TRBD2 covers 13 bases. Germline assignment: CDR1 SGHAT and CDR2 FQNNGV. The CDR3 is 17 amino acids. The CDR3 protein is CASSLVGTSGAVGERFF. As DNA, the CDR3 is TGTGCCAGCAGCTTAGTCGGGACTAGCGGGGCTGTCGGGGAGCGGTTTTTT. Full variable domain (missing parts from reference TRBV11-2 and TRBJ2-2): EAGVAQSPRYKIIEKRQSVAFWCNPISGHATLYWYQQILGQGPKLLIQFQNNGVVDDSQLPKDRFSAERLKGVDSTLKIQPAKLEDSAVYLCASSLVGTSGAVGERFFGEGSRLTVL.

V is TRBV9 and J is TRBJ2-7; 7 positions agree with TRBD1. The CDR3 totals 15 residues. Germline CDR1 reads SGDLS; CDR2 reads YYNGEE. The V and J ends lost 0 bases and 4 bases, in that order; junction bases with no gene match: 7. The CDR3: CASSVGAGGAYEQYF. The CDR3 coding sequence is TGTGCCAGCAGCGTAGGGGCAGGGGGAGCGTACGAGCAGTACTTC.

This clonotype was seen repeatedly, ten times or more. The chain is built from TRBV4-1 and TRBJ1-2; D unresolved. The CDR3 is made up of 14 amino acids. Trimming stripped 3 bases from V and 7 bases from J, with 15 bases between. CDR1 is MGHRA and CDR2 is YSYEKL in the germline V gene. The CDR3 DNA sequence: TGCGCCAGCAGCCAGACCGCGGGAGAGGTTGGCTACACCTTC. Protein product: CASSQTAGEVGYTF.

This clonotype was seen more than once but under ten times. J is TRBJ2-2 and V is TRBV15; D call uncertain. The CDR3 contains 14 residues. The V and J ends lost 1 base and 6 bases respectively, with 9 bases between them. Per the germline V gene, CDR1 is LNHNV and CDR2 is YYDKDF (reference sequence). The CDR3 loop reads CATSRGDQAGELFF. For the CDR3, the DNA is TGTGCCACCAGCAGAGGGGATCAAGCCGGGGAGCTGTTTTTT.

This clonotype was recorded at least ten times. The chain is built from TRBV9 and TRBJ2-7; TRBD1 matches 10 bases. Germline CDR1 reads SGDLS; CDR2 reads YYNGEE. This CDR3 region has 15 residues. The trim removed 0 bases at V and 3 bases at J, leaving 3 bases unmatched. The CDR3 reads CASSVGGTGDYEQYF. The DNA for the CDR3 is TGTGCCAGCAGCGTAGGAGGGACAGGGGACTACGAGCAGTACTTC.

The V and J genes are TRBV2 and TRBJ2-3, with 7 nucleotides matching TRBD2. The CDR3 extends over 14 amino acids. V lost 10 bases and J lost 2; bases outside the gene matches: 9. Germline-derived CDR1 and CDR2 are SNHLY and FYNNEI. The CDR3 nucleotides read TGTGCCATCAGAGAGCGGGAACACACAGATACGCAGTATTTT. Amino acids: CAIREREHTDTQYF.

The gene calls are TRBV20-1 and TRBJ1-1; D is perhaps TRBD1 (5 bases). The CDR3 is 13 residues long. The germline CDR1 and CDR2 sequences are DFQATT and SNEGSKA (reference sequence). V gave up 3 bases and J gave up 1 base, with 9 bases separating them. The CDR3 sequence is CSASPGGNTEAFF. In DNA, the CDR3 is TGCAGTGCTAGTCCCGGGGGGAACACTGAAGCTTTCTTT.

This clonotype was recorded many times. V usage is TRBV9 and J usage is TRBJ2-7; 15 nucleotides line up with TRBD2. The germline V gene encodes CDR1 SGDLS and CDR2 YYNGEE. V was pared by 3 bases and J by 1 base, with 2 bases of the junction left unmatched. The CDR3 spans 16 residues. The CDR3 DNA sequence: TGTGCCAGCAGCGCCGGGACTAGCGGGGGGTCCTACGAGCAGTACTTC. Encoded protein: CASSAGTSGGSYEQYF.

This clonotype was observed many times. The CDR3 is CASSERTGRNTEAFF. In DNA form, the CDR3 reads TGTGCCAGCAGCGAGCGGACAGGTCGGAACACTGAAGCTTTCTTT. The chain links TRBV7-2 to TRBJ1-1; 7 bases line up with TRBD1. Per the germline V gene, CDR1 is SGHTA and CDR2 is FQGNSA. J lost 1 base, V lost 5 bases, and 7 bases had no gene match. This CDR3 comprises 15 residues.

The sample holds a few counts of this clonotype. This may be a read error, as it is one base from a much larger clone. J is TRBJ2-6 and V is TRBV20-1, with a tentative D call TRBD1 (5 bases). Germline loops: CDR1 DFQATT, CDR2 SNEGSKA (reference sequence). This CDR3 has 15 residues. The CDR3 nucleotides are TGCAGTGCTAGAGAGACGGTCTCTGGGGCCAACGTCCGGACTTTC. Amino acids: CSARETVSGANVRTF.

This clonotype was recorded many times. The CDR3 loop reads CASSRGTAVYEQYF. CDR3 nucleotide sequence: TGTGCCAGCTCCCGCGGGACAGCTGTCTACGAGCAGTACTTC. V is TRBV11-3 and J is TRBJ2-7; D is perhaps TRBD1 (7 bases). The CDR3 length is 14 residues. Germline loops: CDR1 SGHNT, CDR2 YENEEA. V dropped 8 bases and J dropped 3 bases, with 17 bases sitting between them.

The chain employs TRBV19 and TRBJ2-5; TRBD2 matches at 7 bases. Germline CDR1 LNHDA, CDR2 SQIVND (reference sequence). V lost 4 bases and J lost 4; bases outside the gene matches: 6. The CDR3 length is 14 residues. CDR3 in DNA: TGTGCCAGTAGTACTAAGACTAGCAGAGAGACCCAGTACTTC. It is translated as CASSTKTSRETQYF.

This clonotype has ten or more counts. In DNA form, the CDR3 reads TGCGCCAGCAGCCCCACCCCATCGTCCGGCAATACGCAGTATTTT. Translating it yields CASSPTPSSGNTQYF. The chain couples TRBV4-1 to TRBJ2-3; D remains ambiguous. The CDR3 totals 15 residues. The V and J ends lost 4 bases and 7 bases respectively, with 18 bases between them. Per germline, CDR1 MGHRA and CDR2 YSYEKL.

V gene TRBV6-1 combines with J gene TRBJ2-7, with D tentatively TRBD1 (5 bases). The CDR3 sequence is 14 residues long. V lost 1 base and J lost 4, with 11 bases in between. The germline gives CDR1 MNHNS, CDR2 SASEGT. The CDR3 loop is CASSEDRQPYEQYF. DNA for the CDR3: TGTGCCAGCAGTGAAGATAGACAGCCTTACGAGCAGTACTTC.

This clonotype was seen only once. CDR3: CASSSTGTPYNEQYF. The CDR3 bases are TGTGCCAGCAGCTCTACCGGGACTCCCTACAATGAGCAGTACTTC. The chain has TRBV13 and TRBJ2-1; TRBD2 might be the D (6 bases). The end of the DNA is better explained by TRBJ2-7, so the J call may be wrong. Germline assignment: CDR1 PRHDT and CDR2 FYEKMQ (reference sequence). This CDR3 region has 15 residues.

This clonotype occurred many times. The chain recombines TRBV5-1 with TRBJ2-5; D possibly matches TRBD1 or TRBD2 (5 bases each). Germline-derived CDR1 and CDR2 are SGHRS and YFSETQ. The V end lost 0 bases, the J end lost 1 base, and 10 bases lay between the germline ends. The CDR3 is 15 residues long. CDR3 in amino acids: CASSLASGLQETQYF. The DNA of the CDR3 is TGCGCCAGCAGCTTGGCCTCGGGGCTCCAAGAGACCCAGTACTTC. Full variable domain (outside the CDR3, taken from reference TRBV5-1 and TRBJ2-5): KAGVTQTPRYLIKTRGQQVTLSCSPISGHRSVSWYQQTPGQGLQFLFEYFSETQRNKGNFPGRFSGRQFSNSRSEMNVSTLELGDSALYLCASSLASGLQETQYFGPGTRLLVL.

The chain links TRBV20-1 to TRBJ2-7; D is perhaps TRBD1 (5 bases). The CDR3 has 12 residues. The germline gives CDR1 DFQATT, CDR2 SNEGSKA (reference sequence). V gave up 7 bases and J gave up 5 bases, with 15 bases separating them. The CDR3 loop reads CSVQHFRDEQYF. CDR3 in DNA: TGCAGTGTTCAACATTTCAGGGACGAGCAGTACTTC.